This T cell receptor (beta chain) stems from a study of blood T cells in healthy people across ages. Study results and limitations: Unsorted PBMC material precluded a definitive naive versus antigen-experienced comparison. Older individuals had lower TCR beta diversity per million T cells (the decline was roughly linear). One million T cells yielded diversity estimates that were considered underestimates. As naive T cell percentage varied, TCR beta diversity correlated strongly with it.

Notes on this clonotype: Its antigen remains unidentified.

Then a second PCR, running roughly 6 to 12 cycles, was carried out with a sample-barcoded 5' primer and a J-beta primer mix. TCRdb processed the 5' RACE reads anew with MiXCR; each CDR3 protein has one entry. The table shows more than 650,000 distinct CDR3 sequences, with 53% occurring only once. In germline, CDR1 is SGHRS, CDR2 YFSETQ. With 5 bases removed from V and 4 bases from J, the gap between germline ends came to 11 bases. The CDR3 length is 13 residues. The sequence was obtained from a man older than 75 in good health. The V gene is TRBV5-1, the J gene TRBJ2-3; TRBD2 might be the D (5 bases). The material sequenced was blood. In nucleotides, the CDR3 is TGCGCCAGCAGAGAACCGGGGTCAGATACGCAGTATTTT. The encoded protein is CASREPGSDTQYF. The variable domain in full, completed from reference TRBV5-1 and TRBJ2-3, reads KAGVTQTPRYLIKTRGQQVTLSCSPISGHRSVSWYQQTPGQGLQFLFEYFSETQRNKGNFPGRFSGRQFSNSRSEMNVSTLELGDSALYLCASREPGSDTQYFGPGTRLTVL.